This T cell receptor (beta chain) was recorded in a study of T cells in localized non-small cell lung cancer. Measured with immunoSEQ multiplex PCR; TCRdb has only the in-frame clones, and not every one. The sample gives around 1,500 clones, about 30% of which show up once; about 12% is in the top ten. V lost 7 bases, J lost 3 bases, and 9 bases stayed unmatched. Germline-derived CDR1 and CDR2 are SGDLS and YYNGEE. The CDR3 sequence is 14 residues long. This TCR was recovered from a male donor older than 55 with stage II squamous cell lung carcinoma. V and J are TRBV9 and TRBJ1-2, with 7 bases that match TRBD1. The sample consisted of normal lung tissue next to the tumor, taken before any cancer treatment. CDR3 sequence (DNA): TGTGCCAGCTCCAGGGGGACAGAAGACTATGGCTACACCTTC. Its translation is CASSRGTEDYGYTF.